Listed below are T cell receptor beta chains from one sample, sequenced in a study of Ad26.COV2.S vaccination and SARS-CoV-2 variants. Sequenced by immunoSEQ multiplex PCR; TCRdb stores in-frame clones only, minus some. The data hold some 640,000 clones, with roughly 90% observed a single time. Sequences were derived from peripheral blood, sampled in a trial of Ad26.COV2.S vaccine versus placebo. Every receptor here comes from a person between 18 and 65 years old who received the Ad26.COV2.S COVID-19 vaccine or a placebo. CDR3s include the opening cysteine and the closing phenylalanine or tryptophan. D genes are given only for firm matches. A row's size may be missing; if present it is once, few, many or a size class.

>TRBV7-9|NA|TRBJ1-4|NA
TGTGCCAGCAGTTGGGGCGGGGCGGCTAATGAAAAACTGTTTTTT
CASSWGGAANEKLFF
>TRBV10-1|NA|TRBJ2-5|TRBD2
TGCGCCACCTCTAGCGGGAGAGGAGAGACCCAGTACTTC
CATSSGRGETQYF
>TRBV4-2|NA|TRBJ1-1|NA
TGTGCCAGCAGCCAAGATGGGTCGCTACAAGCTTTCTTT
CASSQDGSLQAFF
>TRBV2|once|TRBJ2-3|TRBD2
TGTGCCAGCAGTGGACTAGCGGGAGGTGGGAGCACAGATACGCAGTATTTT
CASSGLAGGGSTDTQYF
>TRBV29-1|NA|TRBJ2-3|TRBD2
TGCAGCGCCGAGAGCGGGAGCGGCTCAGATACGCAGTATTTT
CSAESGSGSDTQYF
>TRBV4-2|NA|TRBJ2-5|TRBD2
TGTGCCAGCAGCCAAGGCAGCGGGGGAGAGACCCAGTACTTC
CASSQGSGGETQYF
>TRBV24-1|NA|TRBJ1-5|NA
TGTGCCACCAGTGATCGGGGCCACAATCAGCCCCAGCATTTT
CATSDRGHNQPQHF
>TRBV19|NA|TRBJ2-1|TRBD2
TGTGCCAGTAGTACCCAGGGAGGGCGGATCTACAATGAGCAGTTCTTC
CASSTQGGRIYNEQFF
>TRBV18|once|TRBJ1-5|NA
TGTGCCAGCTCACCAGGGGATGATCAGCCCCAGCATTTT
CASSPGDDQPQHF
>TRBV5-1|once|TRBJ1-4|TRBD1
TGCGCCAGCAGCTTGGGGGACAGTCTGAATGAAAAACTGTTTTTT
CASSLGDSLNEKLFF
>TRBV2|NA|TRBJ1-1|NA
TGTGCCAGCAGGGGTCGGGACCCCACTGAAGCTTTCTTT
CASRGRDPTEAFF
>TRBV9|NA|TRBJ1-5|NA
TGTGCCAGCAGCGTAGATGTAGGGTTAGGGCAGCCCCAGCATTTT
CASSVDVGLGQPQHF
>TRBV6-5|once|TRBJ1-2|NA
TGTGCCAGCAGTTCTGGTAGGGGCTACACCTTC
CASSSGRGYTF
>TRBV19|NA|TRBJ2-2|NA
TGTGCCAGTAGTACCTCGCAGGGGATCCGGGAGCTGTTTTTT
CASSTSQGIRELFF
>TRBV19|NA|TRBJ2-2|NA
TGTGCCAGTAGTCCTCGCGACAGTCGAACCGGGGAGCTGTTTTTT
CASSPRDSRTGELFF
>TRBV29-1|NA|TRBJ2-2|NA
TGCAGCGTTGAGCAGGGAACCGGGGAGCTGTTTTTT
CSVEQGTGELFF
>TRBV21-1|NA|TRBJ2-5|NA
TGTGCCAGCAGCAAAGCGCGCAGGACAGGAGAAGAGACCCAGTACTTC
CASSKARRTGEETQYF
>TRBV27|NA|TRBJ1-1|TRBD1
TGTGCCAGCAGTAATACAGGGGCGACGAACACTGAAGCTTTCTTT
CASSNTGATNTEAFF
>TRBV7-9|NA|TRBJ2-7|NA
TGTGCCAGCAGCTTTACGGGCAACTCCTACGAGCAGTACTTC
CASSFTGNSYEQYF
>TRBV19|NA|TRBJ1-3|NA
TGTGCCAGTACCACCCCGGGCGGATACTCTGGAAACACCATATATTTT
CASTTPGGYSGNTIYF
>TRBV30|NA|TRBJ1-6|NA
TGTGCCTGGAGTCCGGAACTATATAATTCACCCCTCCACTTT
CAWSPELYNSPLHF
>TRBV30|NA|TRBJ1-6|TRBD1
TGTGCCTGGATGTTCCCCGGGACAGTTAATTCACCCCTCCACTTT
CAWMFPGTVNSPLHF
>TRBV18|NA|TRBJ1-1|TRBD1
TGTGCCAGCTCACCGGGGGACAGGAGGAACACTGAAGCTTTCTTT
CASSPGDRRNTEAFF
>TRBV10-3|NA|TRBJ2-7|TRBD1
TGTGCCATCAGTGAGGGTCAGGGGGTTTACGAGCAGTACTTC
CAISEGQGVYEQYF
>TRBV19|NA|TRBJ1-2|NA
TGTGCCAGTAGTATCGGACAAAACAACTATGGCTACACCTTC
CASSIGQNNYGYTF
>TRBV11-2|NA|TRBJ2-7|NA
TGTGCCAGCAGCTTAGTAGGGGTTACCTACGAGCAGTACTTC
CASSLVGVTYEQYF